This passage covers 16 T cell receptor beta chains from one sample sequenced in a study of identical twins (dated by TCRdb to the mid-2010s). Library preparation used 5' RACE. Sequencing was performed on an Illumina HiSeq 2000. TCRdb's own reprocessing of the public reads used fastp at Q25 and MiXCR and kept productive beta chains. Rows are combined by CDR3 protein, so each entry shows the most common genes and DNA. The table for this sample lists approximately 600,000 distinct CDR3 sequences; 7.1% of them were counted only once. The top ten constitute around 1.6% of the sample. A further study also used this sample, focusing on yellow fever vaccine responses in identical twins.

The sample consisted of PBMCs. The source of these receptors is a woman under 30 in good health.

This clonotype showed up just a few times. V gene TRBV2 combines with J gene TRBJ2-7; 10 nucleotides align to TRBD1. Germline assignment: CDR1 SNHLY and CDR2 FYNNEI. With V trimmed by 3 bases and J by 7 bases, 9 bases remained unmatched. The CDR3 length is 15 residues. The CDR3 spells CASSESGQGPREQYV. CDR3 bases: TGTGCCAGCAGTGAGTCGGGACAGGGGCCACGAGAGCAGTACGTC.

This clonotype came up many times. The rearrangement uses TRBV12-3 or TRBV12-4 and TRBJ2-7, with unresolved D. The CDR3 sequence is 12 residues long. Between the trimmed V and J ends, which lost 2 bases and 2 bases, there was a span of 4 bases. This chain's CDR3 is CASSLNPYEQYV. In nucleotides, the CDR3 is TGTGCCAGCAGTTTAAATCCCTACGAGCAGTACGTC.

This clonotype has a count of ten or more. The gene calls are TRBV24-1 and TRBJ2-5; D gene ambiguous. The CDR3 consists of 13 residues. Trimming removed 4 bases at V and 13 bases at J, with 18 bases between. Germline V lookup: CDR1 KGHDR, CDR2 SFDVKD. This CDR3 reads CATSEILGDPMYF. The CDR3 DNA is TGTGCCACCAGTGAAATTCTAGGAGACCCTATGTACTTC.

This clonotype was detected only a few times. V is TRBV20-1 and J is TRBJ1-6, with a weak D call TRBD1 (6 bases). The CDR3 totals 16 residues. Germline CDR1 reads DFQATT; CDR2 reads SNEGSKA (reference sequence). The V end was cut by 6 bases, the J end by 0 bases, with 15 bases between. The DNA for the CDR3 is TGCAGTGCCCAGGACAGTCCGAGCTCCTATAATTCACCCCTCCACTTT. It codes for CSAQDSPSSYNSPLHF.

A few counts support this clonotype. The genes are TRBV3-1 and TRBJ2-4; D ambiguous. CDR1 LGHDT and CDR2 YNNKEL come from the germline V gene (reference sequence). CDR3 size: 14 residues. V was clipped by 5 bases and J by 8 bases, with 16 bases between them. The CDR3 nucleotides are TGTGCCAGCAGCTACCGGGTCCGGTCGGACATTCAGTACTTC. Translating gives CASSYRVRSDIQYF.

This clonotype occurred many times. V and J are TRBV9 and TRBJ1-2; no reliable D call. V lost 0 bases, J lost 2 bases, and 5 bases lay in between. The CDR3 has 13 residues. Looked up from germline, CDR1 is SGDLS and CDR2 is YYNGEE. The CDR3 protein is CASSVGANYGYTF. The CDR3 DNA sequence: TGTGCCAGCAGCGTAGGGGCCAACTATGGCTACACCTTC. Looking up the rest from reference TRBV9 and TRBJ1-2 gives the full variable domain: DSGVTQTPKHLITATGQRVTLRCSPRSGDLSVYWYQQSLDQGLQFLIQYYNGEERAKGNILERFSAQQFPDLHSELNLSSLELGDSALYFCASSVGANYGYTFGSGTRLTVV.

V gene TRBV11-1 combines with J gene TRBJ2-2; 14 nucleotides match TRBD2. The V segment lost 4 bases and the J segment 8 bases; nucleotides outside the gene matches: 6. CDR3 size: 16 residues. CDR1 is SGHAT, CDR2 FQDESV, per germline (reference sequence). For the CDR3, the DNA is TGTGCCAGCAGCTATGGACTAGCGGGGGGTTCGGGGGAGCTGTTTTTT. This sequence encodes CASSYGLAGGSGELFF.

The V gene is TRBV19, the J gene TRBJ2-1, with TRBD2 identical over 11 bases. Germline V gene sequence: CDR1 LNHDA, CDR2 SQIVND (reference sequence). There are 15 residues in the CDR3. Losses at the gene ends were 9 bases for V and 8 bases for J; bases not matched to a gene: 12. The DNA for the CDR3 is TGTGCCAGCAGTGTGACCGGGACTAGCGGCTATGAGCAGTTCTTC. This gives the protein CASSVTGTSGYEQFF.

In its sample, this clonotype was seen many times. The chain uses TRBV2 and TRBJ1-5; D ambiguous. V lost 10 bases to trimming and J lost 4 bases, with 14 bases between them. The length of the CDR3 is 13 residues. Germline V gene lookup returns CDR1 SNHLY and CDR2 FYNNEI. The DNA for the CDR3 is TGTGCCATAGCGGAGAGGTCAAATCAGCCCCAGCATTTT. It codes for CAIAERSNQPQHF.

A few counts support this clonotype. The V and J genes are TRBV7-9 and TRBJ1-1, with D uncertain. There are 15 residues in the CDR3. Deletions cut 2 bases from V and 5 bases from J, with 15 bases between. Germline CDR1 reads SEHNR; CDR2 reads FQNEAQ (reference sequence). CDR3: CASSLSSRVGTEAFF. In nucleotides, the CDR3 is TGTGCCAGCAGCTTATCTTCGCGGGTGGGTACTGAAGCTTTCTTT.

This clonotype was seen a few times. The chain links TRBV27 to TRBJ2-7; possibly TRBD2 for D (6 bases). Germline CDR1 and CDR2: MNHEY and SMNVEV (reference sequence). The CDR3 spans 13 residues. Trimming took off 8 bases at V and 4 bases at J, with 15 bases between the two ends. The CDR3 DNA follows: TGTGCCAGCCGAACGACTAGTTCTTACGAGCAGTACTTC. It translates to CASRTTSSYEQYF.

This clonotype has a handful of counts. The chain is built from TRBV12-3 or TRBV12-4 and TRBJ2-1; D is perhaps TRBD2 (6 bases). This CDR3 comprises 14 residues. Between the trimmed V and J ends, which lost 5 bases and 4 bases, there was a span of 12 bases. The CDR3 reads CASSRGSGYNEQFF. The CDR3 coding sequence is TGTGCCAGCAGTCGGGGTAGCGGATACAATGAGCAGTTCTTC.

A single count supports this clonotype. V usage is TRBV5-1 and J usage is TRBJ2-7; D could derive from TRBD1 or TRBD2 (5 bases each). CDR1 is SGHRS, CDR2 YFSETQ, per germline. This CDR3 is built from 16 residues. With 4 bases removed from V and 0 bases from J, the gap between germline ends came to 17 bases. Written as DNA, the CDR3 is TGCGCCAGCAGCCCGGAGGTGGGACGGAACTCCTACGAGCAGTACGTC. Translation gives CASSPEVGRNSYEQYV.

Many counts were recorded for this clonotype. The V call is TRBV5-5, the J call TRBJ1-5; D might be TRBD1 (5 bases). Trimming shortened V by 7 bases and J by 3 bases, and 11 bases separated the two germline ends. The germline gives CDR1 SGHKS, CDR2 YYEKEE (reference sequence). The CDR3 runs to 13 residues. CDR3 amino acids: CASSRDVNQPQHF. The CDR3 DNA reads TGTGCCAGCTCGAGGGACGTCAATCAGCCCCAGCATTTT.

This clonotype turned up a few times. The chain links TRBV27 to TRBJ2-7; D is undetermined. The CDR3 sequence is 13 residues long. Trimming left V 5 bases short and J 3 bases short, with 11 bases between. CDR1 and CDR2 (germline): MNHEY, SMNVEV (reference sequence). CDR3: CASSPRQFYEQYF. DNA of the CDR3: TGTGCCAGCAGTCCCAGACAATTCTACGAGCAGTACTTC.

This clonotype has more than one count but fewer than ten. The CDR3 DNA follows: TGTGCCAGCAGCCCAGTCGGGGTCGGGGGCTATGGCTACACCTTC. Its protein product is CASSPVGVGGYGYTF. V usage is TRBV7-9 and J usage is TRBJ1-2; possibly TRBD1 for D (5 bases). The V and J ends lost 5 bases and 4 bases respectively, with 17 bases between them. The CDR3 consists of 15 residues. CDR1 is SEHNR and CDR2 is FQNEAQ in the germline V gene (reference sequence).